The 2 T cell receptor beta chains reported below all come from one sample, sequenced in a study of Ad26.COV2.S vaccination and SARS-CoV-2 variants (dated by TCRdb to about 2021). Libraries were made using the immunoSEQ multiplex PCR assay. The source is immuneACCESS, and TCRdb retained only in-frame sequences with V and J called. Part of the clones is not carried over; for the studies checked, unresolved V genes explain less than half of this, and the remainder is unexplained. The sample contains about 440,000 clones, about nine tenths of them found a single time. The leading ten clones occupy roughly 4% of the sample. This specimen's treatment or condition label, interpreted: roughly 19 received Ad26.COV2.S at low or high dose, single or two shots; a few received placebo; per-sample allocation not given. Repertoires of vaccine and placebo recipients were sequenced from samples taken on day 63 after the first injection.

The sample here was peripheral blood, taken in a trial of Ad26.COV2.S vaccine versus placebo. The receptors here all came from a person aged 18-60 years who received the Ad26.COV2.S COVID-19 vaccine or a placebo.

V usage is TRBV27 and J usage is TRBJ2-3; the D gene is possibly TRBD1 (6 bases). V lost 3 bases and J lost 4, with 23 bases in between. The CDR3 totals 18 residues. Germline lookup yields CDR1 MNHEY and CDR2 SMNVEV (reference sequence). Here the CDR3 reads CASSFYLAAGTTADTQYF. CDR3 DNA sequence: TGTGCCAGCAGTTTTTATCTAGCCGCCGGGACAACCGCAGATACGCAGTATTTT.

The CDR3 spells CASSRLAGVNEQFF. Written as DNA, the CDR3 is TGTGCCAGTAGTAGGCTAGCGGGAGTAAACGAGCAGTTCTTC. This chain joins TRBV19 and TRBJ2-1, with 10 positions matching TRBD2. CDR1 is LNHDA and CDR2 is SQIVND in the germline V gene (reference sequence). This CDR3 comprises 14 residues. V trimming: 4 bases; J trimming: 10 bases; junction bases outside the gene matches: 7.